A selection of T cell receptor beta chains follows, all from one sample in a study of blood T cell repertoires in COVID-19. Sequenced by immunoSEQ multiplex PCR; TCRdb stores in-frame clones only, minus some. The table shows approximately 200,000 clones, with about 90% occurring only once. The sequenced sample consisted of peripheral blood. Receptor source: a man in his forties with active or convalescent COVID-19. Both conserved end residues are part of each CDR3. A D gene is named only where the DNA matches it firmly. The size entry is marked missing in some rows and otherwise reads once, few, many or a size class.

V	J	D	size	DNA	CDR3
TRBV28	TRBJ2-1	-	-	TGTGCCAGCAGTCTCACAGGGCCTTACAATGAGCAGTTCTTC	CASSLTGPYNEQFF
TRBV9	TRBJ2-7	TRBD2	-	TGTGCCAGCAGCACTGACCTCGGGGGGTTTGAGGAGCAGTACTTC	CASSTDLGGFEEQYF
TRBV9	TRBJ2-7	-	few	TGTGCCAGCAGCGGAGGGTCCGGGCAAAACTACGAGCAGTACTTC	CASSGGSGQNYEQYF
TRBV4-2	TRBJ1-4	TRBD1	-	TGTGCCAGCAGCCCTAGGCTAAGCGGGACAGGGACAACTAATGAAAAACTGTTTTTT	CASSPRLSGTGTTNEKLFF
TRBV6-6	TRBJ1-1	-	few	TGTGCCAGCAGCGCCAGGGCTACTCTCCCTGAAGCTTTCTTT	CASSARATLPEAFF
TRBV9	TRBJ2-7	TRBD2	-	TGTGCCAGCAGCGTAGAAGGGACTAGCGGATACGAGCAGTACTTC	CASSVEGTSGYEQYF
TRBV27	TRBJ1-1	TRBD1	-	TGTGCCAGCAGTTTATACAGGGGGACTGAAGCTTTCTTT	CASSLYRGTEAFF
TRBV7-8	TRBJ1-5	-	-	TGTGCCAGCAGCTCTAGTCGGGATCAGCCCCAGCATTTT	CASSSSRDQPQHF
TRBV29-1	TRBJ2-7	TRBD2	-	TGCAGCGTTTCCCCGTCGGGAGGGGGCTACGAGCAGTACTTC	CSVSPSGGGYEQYF
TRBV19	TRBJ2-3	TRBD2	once	TGTGCCAGTAGTCCTCTAGCGGGGGGCAGCACAGATACGCAGTATTTT	CASSPLAGGSTDTQYF
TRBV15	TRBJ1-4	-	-	TGTGCCACCAGCAGAGGTTCCCGAACAAATGAAAAACTGTTTTTT	CATSRGSRTNEKLFF
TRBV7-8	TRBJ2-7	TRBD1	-	TGTGCCAGCACCCGACAGGGGGCCCCCTACGAGCAGTACTTC	CASTRQGAPYEQYF
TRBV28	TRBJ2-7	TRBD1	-	TGTGCCAGCAGGACCGGACAGGGAGAAGAGCAGTACTTC	CASRTGQGEEQYF
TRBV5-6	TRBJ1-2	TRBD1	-	TGTGCCAGCATCCCCCGGGGCAGGGGGCAGTCTGGCTACACCTTC	CASIPRGRGQSGYTF
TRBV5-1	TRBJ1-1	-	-	TGCGCCAGCAGCTCCGGTAACCAGGAGAACACTGAAGCTTTCTTT	CASSSGNQENTEAFF
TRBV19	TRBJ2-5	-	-	TGTGCCAGTAGTATCGACAGGCAAGAGACCCAGTACTTC	CASSIDRQETQYF
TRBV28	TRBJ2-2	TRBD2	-	TGTGCCAGCCGCAAACCGGGACTAGGAGGTTCCGGGGAGCTGTTTTTT	CASRKPGLGGSGELFF
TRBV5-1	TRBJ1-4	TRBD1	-	TGCGCCAGCAGCCTTACCGGGACAGGGGGTGAAAAACTGTTTTTT	CASSLTGTGGEKLFF
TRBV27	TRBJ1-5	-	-	TGTGCCAGCAGTTTAACAGTCGGTCAGCCCCAGCATTTT	CASSLTVGQPQHF
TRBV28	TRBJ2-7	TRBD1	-	TGTGCCAGCAGTTTATGGGGGAACAGGGGATACGAGCAGTACTTC	CASSLWGNRGYEQYF
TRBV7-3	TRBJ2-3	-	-	TGTGCCAGCAAGACTAGGGACACAGATACGCAGTATTTT	CASKTRDTDTQYF
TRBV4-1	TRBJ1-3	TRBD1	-	TGCGCCAGCAGCCACCGGGACAGGCCCGGAAACACCATATATTTT	CASSHRDRPGNTIYF
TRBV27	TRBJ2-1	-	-	TGTGCCAGCAGTTCCCCTAACTCACACAATGAGCAGTTCTTC	CASSSPNSHNEQFF
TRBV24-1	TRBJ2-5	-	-	TGTGCCACCAGTGATTATAGAGAGACCCAGTACTTC	CATSDYRETQYF
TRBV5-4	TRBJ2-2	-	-	TGTGCCAGCAGCTTGGACTCCCGAGGGTCGGGGGAGCTGTTTTTT	CASSLDSRGSGELFF
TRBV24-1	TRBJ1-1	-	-	TGTGCCACCAAAGAGACAGTTGACTCTGAAGCTTTCTTT	CATKETVDSEAFF
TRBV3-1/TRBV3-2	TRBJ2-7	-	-	TGTGCCAGCAGCCAAGCAGCTGCTGGCGGATCCTACGAGCAGTACTTC	CASSQAAAGGSYEQYF
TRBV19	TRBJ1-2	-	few	TGTGCCAGTAGGGCGCAGGGACTTGGCTATGGCTACACCTTC	CASRAQGLGYGYTF
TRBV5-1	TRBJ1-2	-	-	TGCGCCAGCAGCTTGGAGGCAGGGTCTAACTATGGCTACACCTTC	CASSLEAGSNYGYTF
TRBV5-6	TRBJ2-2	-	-	TGTGCCAGCAGCTTTATAAAGGGGTACACCGGGGAGCTGTTTTTT	CASSFIKGYTGELFF
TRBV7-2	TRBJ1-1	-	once	TGTGCCAGCAGCTTACAACCGGGGGGCGTGAACACTGAAGCTTTCTTT	CASSLQPGGVNTEAFF
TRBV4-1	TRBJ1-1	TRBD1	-	TGCGCCAGCAGCCCGTCAGGGGGCGGAGGGTCTGAAGCTTTCTTT	CASSPSGGGGSEAFF
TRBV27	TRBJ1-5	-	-	TGTGCCGGCAACAGGGGCAATCAGCCCCAGCATTTT	CAGNRGNQPQHF
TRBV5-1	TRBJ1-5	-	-	TGCGCCAGCAGCTTTCCGGGACTCATTAGCAATCAGCCCCAGCATTTT	CASSFPGLISNQPQHF
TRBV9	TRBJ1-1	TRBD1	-	TGTGCCAGCAGCGTAGCTACAGGGGTGAACACTGAAGCTTTCTTT	CASSVATGVNTEAFF
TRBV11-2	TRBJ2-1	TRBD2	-	TGTGCCAGCAGCTTAGATCTGGGACTAGACAATGAGCAGTTCTTC	CASSLDLGLDNEQFF
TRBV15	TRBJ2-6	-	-	TGTGCCACCAGCAGAGAAGGCGGGTCTGGGGCCAACGTCCTGACTTTC	CATSREGGSGANVLTF
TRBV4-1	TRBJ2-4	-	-	TGCGCCAGCAGCCAAGCCTCCATTCAGTACTTC	CASSQASIQYF
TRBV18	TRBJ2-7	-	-	TGTGCCAGCTCACCACTAGGAGCAATCGCTGTCCACGAGCAGTACTTC	CASSPLGAIAVHEQYF
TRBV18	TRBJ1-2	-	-	TGTGCCAGCTCACCACCTGACTCCCTGGCGGGGTATGGCTACACCTTC	CASSPPDSLAGYGYTF
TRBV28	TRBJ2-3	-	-	TGTGCCAGCAGGGGGCGCCGGGGCACAGATACGCAGTATTTT	CASRGRRGTDTQYF
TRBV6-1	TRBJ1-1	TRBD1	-	TGTGCCAGCAGTGAGTACGGGACAGGGACGCCTGAAGCTTTCTTT	CASSEYGTGTPEAFF
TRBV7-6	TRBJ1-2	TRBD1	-	TGTGCCAGCAGCTTAGGGTCAGGGGGCCCCTATGGCTACACCTTC	CASSLGSGGPYGYTF
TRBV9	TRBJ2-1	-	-	TGTGCCAGCAGCGTAGAAGTAGCGGACTACAATGAGCAGTTCTTC	CASSVEVADYNEQFF
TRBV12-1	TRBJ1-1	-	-	TGTGCCAGCAGCGGCCGGGACAGGGGGCACACTGAAGCTTTCTTT	CASSGRDRGHTEAFF
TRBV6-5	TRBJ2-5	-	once	TGTGCCAGCAGTCTGGGCGGGGTCCAAGAGACCCAGTACTTC	CASSLGGVQETQYF
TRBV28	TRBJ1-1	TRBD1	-	TGTGCCAGCAGTTTCCGTGGACAGGGGGGGACTGAAGCTTTCTTT	CASSFRGQGGTEAFF
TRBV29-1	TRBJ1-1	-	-	TGCAGCGTTGTTAGGGGAATGAACACTGAAGCTTTCTTT	CSVVRGMNTEAFF
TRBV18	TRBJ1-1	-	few	TGTGCCAGCTCCAAACAGCTGAACACTGAAGCTTTCTTT	CASSKQLNTEAFF
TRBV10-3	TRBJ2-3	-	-	TGTGCCATCAGCGAACCGGGACTCCGCACAGATACGCAGTATTTT	CAISEPGLRTDTQYF
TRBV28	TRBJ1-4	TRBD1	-	TGTGCCATAACAGGGGATACTAATGAAAAACTGTTTTTT	CAITGDTNEKLFF
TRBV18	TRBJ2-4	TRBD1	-	TGTGCCAGCTCACGGGACAGAGACATTCAGTACTTC	CASSRDRDIQYF
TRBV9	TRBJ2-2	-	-	TGTGCCAGCAGTTTAGGGGCCGACACCGGGGAGCTGTTTTTT	CASSLGADTGELFF